This is a list of T cell receptor beta chains from one sample in a study of cytomegalovirus exposure and HLA in healthy donors. Libraries were prepared by immunoSEQ multiplex PCR; TCRdb keeps only in-frame clonotypes and omits some of them. The sample carries 200,000 to 250,000 clones, 65% to 80% recorded once. The sample comprised PBMCs. These receptors came from a girl aged 2-9 years in good health and CMV-seronegative. Both conserved end residues are trimmed from each CDR3.

v_gene	j_gene	CDR3aa
TRBV19	TRBJ2-5	ASSWTLAGEETQY
TRBV7-9	TRBJ1-1	ASSLAGDDNTEAF
TRBV9	TRBJ2-2	ASSVEGLALVAGELF
TRBV7-2	TRBJ2-7	ASSAQGYEQY
TRBV6-5	TRBJ2-1	ASSPRTSGGDEQF
TRBV4-1	TRBJ2-7	ASSQGAGQGAYEQY
TRBV5-4	TRBJ2-7	ASSFDRGLSYEQY
TRBV5-1	TRBJ2-2	ASSWGLAGQNTGELF
TRBV10-3	TRBJ1-1	AYSGGGTEAF
TRBV11-1	TRBJ1-1	ASSFGGDDTEAF
TRBV5-4	TRBJ1-4	ASSLVGEGEKLF
TRBV5-1	TRBJ1-6	ASSSAASPLH
TRBV4-1	TRBJ2-5	ASSQGGETQY
TRBV4-1	TRBJ1-2	ASSQHARGRGYT
TRBV4-2	-	ASSQVAGPSNEQY
TRBV9	TRBJ2-5	ASSRAAGLDETQY
TRBV5-1	TRBJ2-1	ASSLASPTYNEQF
TRBV5-4	TRBJ1-5	ASSLGGGPQH
TRBV5-5	TRBJ1-2	ASSLTEYGYT
TRBV29-1	TRBJ1-1	SVGQGRTEAF
TRBV27	TRBJ1-4	ASSLSSGTGGPGGKLF
TRBV5-6	TRBJ2-7	ASLGTSGTWEQY
TRBV7-9	TRBJ2-7	ASSFGENEQY
TRBV14	TRBJ1-1	ASSHLSNTEAF
TRBV4-1	TRBJ1-3	ASSQQQGHSGNTIY
TRBV9	TRBJ2-3	ASSVEQGGPDTQY
TRBV7-3	TRBJ2-3	ASSWTQPGGTDTQY
TRBV5-1	TRBJ1-3	ASSLAWPRGPGNTIY
TRBV7-2	TRBJ2-1	ASSLYSQRSNEQF
TRBV5-1	TRBJ2-3	ASSNSGTRTDTQY
TRBV9	TRBJ1-2	ASSVGHGTGPTEGYT
TRBV7-9	TRBJ2-7	ASSPRVAGGTYEQY
TRBV27	TRBJ2-7	APLEGGSSYEQY
TRBV7-9	TRBJ2-7	ASSPLGSSYEQY
TRBV18	TRBJ2-1	ASSPIQGKLGVGNEQF
TRBV4-1	TRBJ2-7	ASGRRAGGYEQY
TRBV11-2	TRBJ2-3	ASSLALVGVRADTQY